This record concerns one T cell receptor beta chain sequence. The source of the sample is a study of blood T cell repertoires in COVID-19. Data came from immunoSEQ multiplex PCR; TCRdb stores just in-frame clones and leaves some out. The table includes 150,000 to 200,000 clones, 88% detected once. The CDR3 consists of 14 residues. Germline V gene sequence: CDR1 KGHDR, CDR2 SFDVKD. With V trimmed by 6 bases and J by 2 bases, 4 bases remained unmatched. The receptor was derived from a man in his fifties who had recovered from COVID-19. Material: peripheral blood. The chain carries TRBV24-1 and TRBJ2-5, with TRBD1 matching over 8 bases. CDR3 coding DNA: TGTGCCACCAGTAGGACAGGGAGTCAAGAGACCCAGTACTTC. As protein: CATSRTGSQETQYF.